The present T cell receptor (beta chain) was sequenced within a study of blood T cells in healthy people across ages. This clonotype was detected a few times. One end of the junction is discordant with germline, which a read error may explain. CDR1 and CDR2 (germline): SQVTM, ANQGSEA. CDR3 size: 18 residues. For the second PCR, which ran for roughly 7 to 11 cycles, a sample-barcoded 5' primer and a J-beta primer mix were used. Via MiXCR, TCRdb re-called the 5' RACE reads, giving one row per CDR3 protein. The profile covers roughly 1 million distinct CDR3 sequences, with about 25% appearing a single time and around 0.75% taken by the ten largest. In terms of origin and age, donors were healthy Caucasian individuals from Russia aged about 6 to 95. These data were also reused for a study on T cells of mothers and their children.

The TCR sequence derives from a girl aged 2 to 10 in good health. Input material: blood. This chain connects TRBV29-1 to TRBJ2-2; TRBD2 aligns across 10 bases. The CDR3: CSVRRQKTSGVDTGELFF. In DNA form, the CDR3 reads TGCAGCGTTCGACGCCAAAAAACTAGCGGGGTTGACACCGGAGAGCTGTTTTTT.